Below, 25 T cell receptor beta chains from the same sample are listed, as sequenced in a study of cytomegalovirus exposure and HLA in healthy donors. Clones were read by immunoSEQ multiplex PCR, and TCRdb kept only the in-frame ones, dropping some. There are 150,000 to 200,000 clones in the sample; about 88% occur only once, and around 3% lies in the top ten. Sequencing was done on a sample of PBMCs. These receptors came from a young man in good health and CMV-seronegative.

This chain joins TRBV6-5 and TRBJ1-3, with TRBD1 as a possible D gene (5 bases). V was trimmed by 2 bases and J by 3 bases, leaving 8 bases between them. This CDR3 has 14 residues. Germline CDR1 MNHEY, CDR2 SVGAGI. DNA of the CDR3: TGTGCCAGCAGTTACGACAGCCGTGGAAACACCATATATTTT. The encoded protein is CASSYDSRGNTIYF.

The V and J genes are TRBV4-3 and TRBJ2-1; 7 positions agree with TRBD2. Trimming at V came to 2 bases and at J to 0 bases, leaving 13 bases not matched to a gene. The CDR3 consists of 19 residues. Germline V gives CDR1 LGHNA, CDR2 YSLEER. The CDR3 region has the DNA TGCGCCAGCAGCCAACGGCTGGCGGGAGTGGAGAGCTCCTACAATGAGCAGTTCTTC. Its translation: CASSQRLAGVESSYNEQFF.

The CDR3 is CASRTGAETQYF. CDR3 DNA: TGTGCCAGCAGGACAGGGGCAGAGACCCAGTACTTC. The rearrangement joins TRBV6-5 to TRBJ2-5; 8 bases align to TRBD1. There are 12 residues in the CDR3. Germline loops: CDR1 MNHEY, CDR2 SVGAGI. Germline trimming cut 6 bases from V and 4 bases from J; bases unmatched to any gene: 1.

V gene TRBV29-1 combines with J gene TRBJ1-2, with TRBD1 identical over 10 bases. The CDR3 is made up of 13 amino acids. CDR1 and CDR2 from the germline V gene are SQVTM and ANQGSEA. V dropped 4 bases and J dropped 5; count of bases not matched to a gene: 4. The CDR3, as DNA: TGCAGCGTTGGGGACAGGGGCGGGTATGGCTACACCTTC. It codes for CSVGDRGGYGYTF.

This chain links TRBV4-1 with TRBJ2-5, with D tentatively TRBD1 (5 bases). This CDR3 is built from 20 residues. Looked up from germline, CDR1 is MGHRA and CDR2 is YSYEKL. The ends were cut back, 1 base at V and 4 bases at J, with 28 bases in the middle. The CDR3 sequence is CASSQVPGQGPPRMGETQYF. DNA for the CDR3: TGCGCCAGCAGCCAAGTCCCCGGGCAGGGCCCACCCAGGATGGGAGAGACCCAGTACTTC.

The genes are TRBV4-1 and TRBJ1-5; D is perhaps TRBD1 (5 bases). Germline V CDR1 and CDR2: MGHRA, YSYEKL. The V gene lost 0 bases and the J gene lost 4 bases, with 10 bases spanning the gap. This CDR3 is built from 15 residues. The CDR3 DNA is TGCGCCAGCAGCCAAGAGATTCGGGGGAATCAGCCCCAGCATTTT. Translating gives CASSQEIRGNQPQHF.

The CDR3 sequence is CASTQGADYGYTF. In DNA form, the CDR3 reads TGTGCCAGCACCCAGGGGGCGGACTATGGCTACACCTTC. The chain joins TRBV28 to TRBJ1-2; 8 nucleotides align to TRBD1. CDR1 is MDHEN, CDR2 SYDVKM, per germline. The CDR3 spans 13 residues. Trimming removed 7 bases from V and 3 bases from J; junction bases left unmatched: 4.

V is TRBV6-1 and J is TRBJ2-1, with a weak D call TRBD1 (5 bases). CDR3 size: 15 residues. Trimming left V 4 bases short and J 6 bases short, with 16 bases between. CDR1 MNHNS and CDR2 SASEGT come from the germline V gene. The CDR3 DNA is TGTGCCAGCAGTGCAGGGAAATCAGAGCTCAATGAGCAGTTCTTC. Amino acids: CASSAGKSELNEQFF.

The rearrangement links TRBV2 to TRBJ1-3; TRBD1 matches 7 bases. CDR3 length: 17 amino acids. CDR1 is SNHLY and CDR2 is FYNNEI in the germline V gene. V lost 9 bases to trimming and J lost 0 bases; unmatched junction nucleotides: 14. CDR3 bases: TGTGCCAGTACCGGGCCAGGGGGAACCAACTCTGGAAACACCATATATTTT. Encoded protein: CASTGPGGTNSGNTIYF. The full variable domain, completed using reference TRBV2 and TRBJ1-3, is EPEVTQTPSHQVTQMGQEVILRCVPISNHLYFYWYRQILGQKVEFLVSFYNNEISEKSEIFDDQFSVERPDGSNFTLKIRSTKLEDSAMYFCASTGPGGTNSGNTIYFGEGSWLTVV.

The rearrangement uses TRBV5-4 and TRBJ2-5, with 12 bases identical to TRBD2. This CDR3 is 16 amino acids long. In germline, CDR1 is SGHNT, CDR2 YYREEE (reference sequence). Unmatched junction bases numbered 9, after V lost 4 bases and J lost 5 bases. CDR3 nucleotides: TGTGCCAGCAGCCAAGGGCTAGCGGGGGGGTGGGAGACCCAGTACTTC. This encodes CASSQGLAGGWETQYF.

The gene calls are TRBV7-9 and TRBJ2-1; D ambiguous. CDR3 size: 11 residues. Germline-derived CDR1 and CDR2 are SEHNR and FQNEAQ (reference sequence). Deletions cut 3 bases from V and 7 bases from J, with 4 bases between. In DNA form, the CDR3 reads TGTGCCAGCAGCTTCAAAAATGAGCAGTTCTTC. Amino acid sequence: CASSFKNEQFF.

This clone was seen more than once but under ten times. The rearrangement joins TRBV18 to TRBJ2-7; D is undetermined. The V gene lost 0 bases and the J gene lost 0 bases, with 9 bases spanning the gap. Germline lookup yields CDR1 KGHSH and CDR2 LQKENI. CDR3 length equals 15 residues. CDR3 DNA: TGTGCCAGCTCACCACCGAACGGAGACTCCTACGAGCAGTACTTC. Its translation: CASSPPNGDSYEQYF.

The chain carries TRBV2 and TRBJ1-6; no reliable D call. V was shortened by 6 bases and J by 5 bases, with 11 bases between the two germline ends. CDR3 length: 14 residues. Germline V lookup: CDR1 SNHLY, CDR2 FYNNEI. The CDR3 region is CASRAEGNNSPLHF. CDR3 DNA: TGTGCCAGCAGGGCGGAGGGTAATAATTCACCCCTCCACTTT. Full variable domain (rest looked up from reference TRBV2 and TRBJ1-6): EPEVTQTPSHQVTQMGQEVILRCVPISNHLYFYWYRQILGQKVEFLVSFYNNEISEKSEIFDDQFSVERPDGSNFTLKIRSTKLEDSAMYFCASRAEGNNSPLHFGNGTRLTVT.

V gene TRBV2 combines with J gene TRBJ2-1; perhaps TRBD2 as D (5 bases). Trimming left V 6 bases short and J 2 bases short, with 17 bases between. The germline gives CDR1 SNHLY, CDR2 FYNNEI. This CDR3 region has 16 residues. For the CDR3, the DNA is TGTGCCAGCAGGTTAAAGAGGGCGGTCACCTACAATGAGCAGTTCTTC. Its protein is CASRLKRAVTYNEQFF.

The J gene is TRBJ1-2, the V gene TRBV5-5; TRBD1 agrees at 8 bases. CDR3 length equals 16 residues. CDR1 and CDR2 from the germline V gene are SGHKS and YYEKEE (reference sequence). The ends lost 3 bases at V and 3 bases at J; junction bases unmatched: 10. The CDR3 coding sequence is TGTGCCAGCAGCTCGCCCAAAGGACAGGGATACTATGGCTACACCTTC. Encoded protein: CASSSPKGQGYYGYTF.

The chain employs TRBV2 and TRBJ2-1; 9 nucleotides align to TRBD1. With V trimmed by 3 bases and J by 4 bases, 16 bases remained unmatched. Per the germline V gene, CDR1 is SNHLY and CDR2 is FYNNEI. The CDR3 consists of 19 residues. CDR3 DNA sequence: TGTGCCAGCAGTGATGGGGGGACAGGGTTTTCTTCGTCGTACAATGAGCAGTTCTTC. Its translation: CASSDGGTGFSSSYNEQFF.

This clone has a single count. The J gene is TRBJ2-3, the V gene TRBV5-6; the D is unclear. CDR3 length equals 12 residues. The V gene's germline CDR1 is SGHDT and CDR2 YYEEEE. V gave up 4 bases and J gave up 2 bases, with 5 bases separating them. CDR3 sequence (DNA): TGTGCCAGCAGCACCTACACAGATACGCAGTATTTT. It specifies CASSTYTDTQYF.

This rearrangement joins TRBV6-5 to TRBJ1-1, with unresolved D. The CDR3 extends over 13 amino acids. Trimming shortened V by 2 bases and J by 5 bases, and 9 bases separated the two germline ends. The germline V gene encodes CDR1 MNHEY and CDR2 SVGAGI. This CDR3 reads CASSYTGDTEAFF. CDR3 bases: TGTGCCAGCAGTTACACCGGGGATACTGAAGCTTTCTTT.

This chain uses TRBV28 with TRBJ1-1, with a tentative D call TRBD1 (5 bases). The germline V gene has CDR1 MDHEN and CDR2 SYDVKM. Between the trimmed V and J ends, which lost 5 bases and 2 bases, there was a span of 21 bases. There are 17 residues in the CDR3. The CDR3 protein is CASSQGYGGTLNTEAFF. The CDR3 nucleotides are TGTGCCAGCAGTCAAGGTTATGGGGGGACGCTAAACACTGAAGCTTTCTTT.

V gene TRBV29-1 combines with J gene TRBJ2-7; 9 nucleotides align to TRBD1. Trimming took 3 bases from V and 4 from J; bases not matched to a gene: 10. Looked up from germline, CDR1 is SQVTM and CDR2 is ANQGSEA. The CDR3 contains 15 residues. CDR3 coding DNA: TGCAGCGTTGAGGGGCCCGGGACAGGGTTATACGAGCAGTACTTC. Translating it yields CSVEGPGTGLYEQYF.

This chain connects TRBV10-1 to TRBJ2-5; 8 nucleotides agree with TRBD2. The germline V gene encodes CDR1 WNHNN and CDR2 SYGVQD (reference sequence). With 2 bases clipped from V and 2 bases from J, the junction kept 4 bases outside the gene matches. This CDR3 has 15 amino acids. The CDR3 DNA is TGCGCCAGCAGTGAGGGCGGGAGGCCGCAAGAGACCCAGTACTTC. It yields the protein CASSEGGRPQETQYF.

This sequence joins TRBV23-1 and TRBJ1-5; 9 bases align to TRBD1. TRBV23-1 carries the ORF label, with uncertain function. The V and J ends lost 4 bases and 5 bases, in that order; junction bases with no gene match: 15. CDR3 length: 18 residues. In nucleotides, the CDR3 is TGCGCCAGCAGTCGCGAAGTTTGCCGGGACAGGGCAGATCAGCCCCAGCATTTT. Translated: CASSREVCRDRADQPQHF.

This clone occurred once. The chain uses TRBV19 and TRBJ2-7; 12 nucleotides align to TRBD2. The CDR3 totals 19 residues. V dropped 5 bases and J dropped 0; count of bases not matched to a gene: 14. The germline V gene has CDR1 LNHDA and CDR2 SQIVND (reference sequence). The CDR3 DNA reads as TGTGCCAGTAGTCTCTACGGGACTAGCGGGCTCATGCCCTCCTACGAGCAGTACTTC. It translates to CASSLYGTSGLMPSYEQYF.

This chain joins TRBV28 and TRBJ2-7; TRBD2 aligns across 10 bases. The CDR3 contains 14 residues. The junction had 14 bases not matched to a gene; V was cut back by 11 bases and J by 7 bases. The germline V gene has CDR1 MDHEN and CDR2 SYDVKM. In DNA form, the CDR3 reads TGTGCCTCCATCCAAGCGGGAGGGCCTCAAGAGCAGTACTTC. As protein: CASIQAGGPQEQYF.

The CDR3 spells CASSSLETQYF. CDR3 DNA sequence: TGTGCCAGCAGTTCCCTCGAGACCCAGTACTTC. V and J are TRBV6-5 and TRBJ2-5, with D unclear. V lost 4 bases and J 5 bases, leaving 5 bases between the germline ends. The germline gives CDR1 MNHEY, CDR2 SVGAGI. The CDR3 runs 11 residues.